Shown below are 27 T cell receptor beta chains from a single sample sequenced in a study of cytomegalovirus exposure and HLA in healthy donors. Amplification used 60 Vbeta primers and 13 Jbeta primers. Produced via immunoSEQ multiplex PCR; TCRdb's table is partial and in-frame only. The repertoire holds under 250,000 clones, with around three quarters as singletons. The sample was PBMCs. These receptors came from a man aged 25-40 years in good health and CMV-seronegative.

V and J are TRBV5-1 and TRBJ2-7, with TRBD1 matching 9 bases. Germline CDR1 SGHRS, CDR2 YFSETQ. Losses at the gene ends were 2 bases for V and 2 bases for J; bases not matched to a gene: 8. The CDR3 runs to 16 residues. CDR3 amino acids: CASSFDSGTGTYEQYF. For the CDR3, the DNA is TGCGCCAGCAGCTTTGATTCCGGGACAGGGACCTACGAGCAGTACTTC. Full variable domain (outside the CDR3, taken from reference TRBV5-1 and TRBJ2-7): KAGVTQTPRYLIKTRGQQVTLSCSPISGHRSVSWYQQTPGQGLQFLFEYFSETQRNKGNFPGRFSGRQFSNSRSEMNVSTLELGDSALYLCASSFDSGTGTYEQYFGPGTRLTVT.

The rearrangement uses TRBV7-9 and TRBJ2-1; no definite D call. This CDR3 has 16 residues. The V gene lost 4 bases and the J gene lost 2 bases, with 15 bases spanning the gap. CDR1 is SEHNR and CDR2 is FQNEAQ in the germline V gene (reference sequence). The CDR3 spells CASSYADQVTYNEQFF. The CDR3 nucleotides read TGTGCCAGCAGCTACGCTGACCAGGTGACCTACAATGAGCAGTTCTTC.

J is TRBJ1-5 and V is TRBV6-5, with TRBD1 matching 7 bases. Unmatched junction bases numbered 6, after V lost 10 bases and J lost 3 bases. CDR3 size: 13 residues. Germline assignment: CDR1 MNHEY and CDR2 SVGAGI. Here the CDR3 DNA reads TGTGCCACCAGGGACAGCCTCAATCAGCCCCAGCATTTT. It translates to CATRDSLNQPQHF.

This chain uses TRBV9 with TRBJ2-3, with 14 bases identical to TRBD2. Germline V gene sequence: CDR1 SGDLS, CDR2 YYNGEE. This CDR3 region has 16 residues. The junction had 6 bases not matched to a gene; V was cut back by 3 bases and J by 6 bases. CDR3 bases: TGTGCCAGCAGCGGAGGGACTAGCGGGAGAGTTGATACGCAGTATTTT. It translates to CASSGGTSGRVDTQYF.

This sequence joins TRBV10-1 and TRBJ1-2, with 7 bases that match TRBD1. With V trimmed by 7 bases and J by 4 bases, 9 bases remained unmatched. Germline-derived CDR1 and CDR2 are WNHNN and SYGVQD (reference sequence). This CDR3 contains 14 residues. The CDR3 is CASTLTGSVYGYTF. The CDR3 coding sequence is TGCGCCAGCACCCTGACAGGGTCCGTCTATGGCTACACCTTC.

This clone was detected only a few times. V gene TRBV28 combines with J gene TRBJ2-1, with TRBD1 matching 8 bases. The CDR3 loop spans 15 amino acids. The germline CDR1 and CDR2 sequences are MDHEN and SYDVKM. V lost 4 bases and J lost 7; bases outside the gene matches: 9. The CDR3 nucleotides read TGTGCCAGCAGTTCCCAGGGGGCTGGTCTGAATGAGCAGTTCTTC. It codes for CASSSQGAGLNEQFF.

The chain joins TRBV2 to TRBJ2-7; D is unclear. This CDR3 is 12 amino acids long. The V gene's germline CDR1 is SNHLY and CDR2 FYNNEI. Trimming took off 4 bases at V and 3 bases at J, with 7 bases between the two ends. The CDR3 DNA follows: TGTGCCAGCAGTGTATACGGCTACGAGCAGTACTTC. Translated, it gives CASSVYGYEQYF. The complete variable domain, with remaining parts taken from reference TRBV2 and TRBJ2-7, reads EPEVTQTPSHQVTQMGQEVILRCVPISNHLYFYWYRQILGQKVEFLVSFYNNEISEKSEIFDDQFSVERPDGSNFTLKIRSTKLEDSAMYFCASSVYGYEQYFGPGTRLTVT.

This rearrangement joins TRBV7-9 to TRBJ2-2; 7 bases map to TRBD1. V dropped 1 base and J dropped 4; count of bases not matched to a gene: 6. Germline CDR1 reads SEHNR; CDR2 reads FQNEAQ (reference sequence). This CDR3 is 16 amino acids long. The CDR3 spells CASSLDGQALTGELFF. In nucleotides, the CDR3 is TGTGCCAGCAGCTTAGACGGACAGGCTCTCACCGGGGAGCTGTTTTTT.

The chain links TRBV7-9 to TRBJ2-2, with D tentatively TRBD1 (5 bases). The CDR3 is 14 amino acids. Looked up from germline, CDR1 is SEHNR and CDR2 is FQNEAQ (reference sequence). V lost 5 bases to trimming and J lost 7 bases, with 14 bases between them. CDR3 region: CASSDSSPIGELFF. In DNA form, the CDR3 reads TGTGCCAGCAGCGACAGTTCCCCGATCGGGGAGCTGTTTTTT.

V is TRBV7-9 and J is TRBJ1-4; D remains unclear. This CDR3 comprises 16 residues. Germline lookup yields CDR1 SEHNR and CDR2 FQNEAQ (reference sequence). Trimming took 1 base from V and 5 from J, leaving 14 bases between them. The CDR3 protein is CASSLGRTELNEKLFF. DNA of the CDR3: TGTGCCAGCAGCTTAGGGAGGACGGAGCTAAATGAAAAACTGTTTTTT. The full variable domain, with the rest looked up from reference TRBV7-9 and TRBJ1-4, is DTGVSQNPRHKITKRGQNVTFRCDPISEHNRLYWYRQTLGQGPEFLTYFQNEAQLEKSRLLSDRFSAERPKGSFSTLEIQRTEQGDSAMYLCASSLGRTELNEKLFFGSGTQLSVL.

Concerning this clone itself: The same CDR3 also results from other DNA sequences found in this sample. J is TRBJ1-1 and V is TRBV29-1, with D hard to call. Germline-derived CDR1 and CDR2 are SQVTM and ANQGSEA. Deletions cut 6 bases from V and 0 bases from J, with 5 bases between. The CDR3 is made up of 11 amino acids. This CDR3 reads CSVGVNTEAFF. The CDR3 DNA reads TGCAGCGTCGGGGTGAACACTGAAGCTTTCTTT.

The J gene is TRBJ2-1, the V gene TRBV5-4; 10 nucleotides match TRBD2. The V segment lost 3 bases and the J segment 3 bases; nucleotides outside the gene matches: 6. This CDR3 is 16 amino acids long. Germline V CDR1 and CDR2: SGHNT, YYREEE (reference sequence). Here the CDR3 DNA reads TGTGCCAGCAGCTCCATGACTAGCGGGTACTACAATGAGCAGTTCTTC. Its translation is CASSSMTSGYYNEQFF.

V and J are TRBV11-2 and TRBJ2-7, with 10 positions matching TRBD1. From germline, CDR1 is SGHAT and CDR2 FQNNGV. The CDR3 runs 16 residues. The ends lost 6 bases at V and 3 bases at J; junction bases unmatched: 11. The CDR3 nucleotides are TGTGCCAGCAGGGTCCCGGGACAGGGGACTCGCTACGAGCAGTACTTC. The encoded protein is CASRVPGQGTRYEQYF.

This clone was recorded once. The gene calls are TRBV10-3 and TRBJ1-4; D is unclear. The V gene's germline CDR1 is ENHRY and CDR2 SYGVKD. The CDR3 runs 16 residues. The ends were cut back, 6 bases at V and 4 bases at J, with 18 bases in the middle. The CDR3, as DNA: TGTGCCATCAGCCCGATGACCGGCCCGGGTAATGAAAAACTGTTTTTT. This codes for CAISPMTGPGNEKLFF.

The CDR3: CASSGGIGPLDTQYF. CDR3 nucleotide sequence: TGTGCCAGCAGCGGAGGCATCGGCCCCCTTGATACGCAGTATTTT. V gene TRBV9 combines with J gene TRBJ2-3; no reliable D call. The germline gives CDR1 SGDLS, CDR2 YYNGEE. The V end lost 3 bases, the J end lost 6 bases, and 17 bases lay between the germline ends. This CDR3 has 15 residues.

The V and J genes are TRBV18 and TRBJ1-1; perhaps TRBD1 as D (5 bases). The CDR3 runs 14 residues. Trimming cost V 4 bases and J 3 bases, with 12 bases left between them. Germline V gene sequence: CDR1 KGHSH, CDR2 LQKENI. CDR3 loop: CASSRLQVDTEAFF. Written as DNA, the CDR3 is TGTGCCAGCTCACGGTTACAGGTGGACACTGAAGCTTTCTTT.

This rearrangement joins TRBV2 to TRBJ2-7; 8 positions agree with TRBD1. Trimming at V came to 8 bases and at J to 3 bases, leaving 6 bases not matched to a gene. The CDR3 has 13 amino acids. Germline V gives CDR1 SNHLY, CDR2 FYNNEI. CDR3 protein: CASGQGSLYEQYF. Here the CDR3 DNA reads TGTGCCAGCGGACAGGGATCTCTCTACGAGCAGTACTTC.

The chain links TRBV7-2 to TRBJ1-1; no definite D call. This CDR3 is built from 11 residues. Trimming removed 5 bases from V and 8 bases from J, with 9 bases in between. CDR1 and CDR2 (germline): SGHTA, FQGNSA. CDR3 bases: TGTGCCAGCAGCCGCGGGAAAGAAGCTTTCTTT. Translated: CASSRGKEAFF.

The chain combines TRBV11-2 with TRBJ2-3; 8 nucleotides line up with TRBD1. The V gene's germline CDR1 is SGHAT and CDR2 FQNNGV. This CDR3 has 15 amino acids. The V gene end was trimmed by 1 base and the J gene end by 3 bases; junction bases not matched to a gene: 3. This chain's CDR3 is CASSLAGGKTDTQYF. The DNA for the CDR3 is TGTGCCAGCAGCTTAGCAGGGGGCAAGACAGATACGCAGTATTTT.

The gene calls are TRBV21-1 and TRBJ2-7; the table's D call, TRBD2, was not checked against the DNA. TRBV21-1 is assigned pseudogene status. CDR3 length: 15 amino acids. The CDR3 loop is CASSKETRGGYEQYF. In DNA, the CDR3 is TGTGCCAGCAGCAAAGAAACCCGGGGAGGCTACGAGCAGTACTTC.

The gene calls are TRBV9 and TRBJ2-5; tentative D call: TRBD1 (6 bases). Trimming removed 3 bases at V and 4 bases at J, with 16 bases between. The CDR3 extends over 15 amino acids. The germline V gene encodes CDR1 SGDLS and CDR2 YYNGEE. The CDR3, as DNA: TGTGCCAGCAGCGCCCCACAGGGCTTGGTAGAGACCCAGTACTTC. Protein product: CASSAPQGLVETQYF.

The CDR3 loop is CASSGGLISYEQYF. The CDR3 DNA follows: TGTGCCAGCAGCGGGGGACTGATCTCCTACGAGCAGTACTTC. V and J are TRBV5-5 and TRBJ2-7; D perhaps matches TRBD2 (6 bases). The CDR3 length is 14 residues. Germline CDR1 SGHKS, CDR2 YYEKEE (reference sequence). Trimming cost V 4 bases and J 0 bases, with 11 bases left between them.

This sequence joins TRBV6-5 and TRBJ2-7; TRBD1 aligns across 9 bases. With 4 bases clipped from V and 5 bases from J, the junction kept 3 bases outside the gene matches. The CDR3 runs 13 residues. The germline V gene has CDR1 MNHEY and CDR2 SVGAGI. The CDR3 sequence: CASSWDRDDEQYF. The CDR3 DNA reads TGTGCCAGCAGTTGGGACAGGGACGACGAGCAGTACTTC.

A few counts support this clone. CDR3 DNA: TGTGCCAGCAGCCTGGACATGCCGACCCAGTACTTC. Translation: CASSLDMPTQYF. This chain uses TRBV7-6 with TRBJ2-5, with D maybe TRBD1 (5 bases). This CDR3 contains 12 residues. V was cut by 5 bases and J by 7 bases, with 11 bases left in between. Germline V CDR1 and CDR2: SGHVS, FNYEAQ.

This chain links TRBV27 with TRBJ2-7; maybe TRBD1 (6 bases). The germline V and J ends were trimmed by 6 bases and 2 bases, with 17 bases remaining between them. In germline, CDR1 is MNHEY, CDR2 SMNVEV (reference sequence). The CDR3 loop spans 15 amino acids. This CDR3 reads CASSHRASSTYEQYF. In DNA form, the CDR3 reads TGTGCCAGCAGCCACAGGGCGTCCTCAACCTACGAGCAGTACTTC.

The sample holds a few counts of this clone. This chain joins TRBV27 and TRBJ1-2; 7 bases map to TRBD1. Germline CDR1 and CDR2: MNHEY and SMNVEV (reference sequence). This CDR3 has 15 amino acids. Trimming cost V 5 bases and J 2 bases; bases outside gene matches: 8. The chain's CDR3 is CASSAYTGDNYGYTF. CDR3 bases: TGTGCCAGCAGTGCCTACACAGGGGACAACTATGGCTACACCTTC.

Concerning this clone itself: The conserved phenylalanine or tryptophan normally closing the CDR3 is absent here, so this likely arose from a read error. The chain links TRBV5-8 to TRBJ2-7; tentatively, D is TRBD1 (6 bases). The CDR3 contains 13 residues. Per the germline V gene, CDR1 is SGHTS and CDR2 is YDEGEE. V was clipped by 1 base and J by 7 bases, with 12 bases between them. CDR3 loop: CASSLLGALEQYL. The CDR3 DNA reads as TGTGCCAGCAGCTTGCTGGGGGCCCTTGAGCAGTACCTC.